This T cell receptor beta chain was sequenced for a study of CD8 T cells in Susac syndrome. Germline CDR1 is KGHSY and CDR2 is FQNENV. The CDR3 loop spans 16 amino acids. Trimming cost V 1 base and J 7 bases; bases outside gene matches: 8. It was with random hexamers that roughly 0.45 to 1 ug RNA was reverse transcribed. Amplification of TCR beta CDR3 was carried out by immunoSEQ multiplex PCR, which covered 54 Vbeta and 13 Jbeta segments. TCRdb reprocessed the immunoSEQ multiplex PCR reads with MiXCR, giving one entry per CDR3 protein. Among approximately 120,000 distinct CDR3 sequences listed, approximately 95% were seen once. The sequenced target, TCR beta, came from blood CD8+ and CD4+ T cells. TEMRA cells were enriched by FACS, while CD8+ and CD4+ T cells were obtained through a negative isolation that was performed magnetically.

This chain uses TRBV16 with TRBJ2-1; 9 bases fit TRBD2. This TCR derives from a human donor with multiple sclerosis. Sequenced input: CD8+ T cells from PBMCs. The CDR3 region has the DNA TGTGCCAGCAGCCAATGGCGGGAGGGCCGTATGAATGAGCAGTTCTTC. Protein product: CASSQWREGRMNEQFF.